This TCR beta chain was recorded in a study of OX40 agonist ivuxolimab in advanced cancers. Study-wide results and limits: Certain nonresponders likewise exhibited a low normalized T-cell clonal expansion.

Worth noting for this clone: What it binds is not known.

This CDR3 is 13 amino acids long. The germline CDR1 and CDR2 sequences are PRHDT and FYEKMQ (reference sequence). Between the trimmed V and J ends, which lost 4 bases and 3 bases, there was a span of 9 bases. Measured with immunoSEQ multiplex PCR; TCRdb has only the in-frame clones, and not every one. The sample has about 47,000 clones, more than 85% seen once. The material was CD4+ or CD8+ T cells sorted from blood, obtained in a trial of the OX40 agonist ivuxolimab. The receptor was isolated from an adult with an advanced solid tumor such as melanoma, head and neck, liver or kidney cancer. The chain links TRBV13 to TRBJ2-5; the D is unclear. The CDR3, as DNA: TGTGCCAGCAGCTCAAACCTGGAAGAGACCCAGTACTTC. It specifies CASSSNLEETQYF.